The 26 T cell receptor beta chains below come from one sample, sequenced in a study of T cell repertoires in cytomegalovirus infection (dated by TCRdb to the late 2010s). The meaning of the sample's treatment or condition label: in vitro stimulation with specific CMV peptide epitopes to enrich CMV-specific T cells. Antigens for these TCRs are unknown. Sequenced on an Illumina HiSeq 1500. TCRdb reworked the public reads: Q25 trimming with fastp, MiXCR clone assembly, productive beta chains retained. Entries that share a CDR3 protein sequence are merged under the most common genes and DNA. A total of 40,000 to 60,000 distinct CDR3 sequences appear in this sample, 20% to 25% of them only once. Of the sample, about 87% falls within the top ten clones. Sample: CD8+ T cells from cultured PBMCs, taken from culture after CMV antigen stimulation. These TCRs come from a human donor in good health (CMV status not recorded). Some clones in this sample may be carry-over from other donors' samples.

This clonotype was seen at least ten times. The rearrangement links TRBV20-1 to TRBJ1-5; 8 bases fit TRBD1. The germline V gene has CDR1 DFQATT and CDR2 SNEGSKA (reference sequence). This CDR3 contains 14 residues. With 7 bases clipped from V and 5 bases from J, the junction kept 10 bases outside the gene matches. The CDR3 DNA follows: TGCAGTGTCCCGGACAGGGTGGTCGATCAGCCCCAGCATTTT. Translated: CSVPDRVVDQPQHF.

This sequence joins TRBV19 and TRBJ1-4, with 9 bases lining up with TRBD1. V lost 5 bases to trimming and J lost 6 bases; unmatched junction nucleotides: 7. Germline V lookup: CDR1 LNHDA, CDR2 SQIVND (reference sequence). This CDR3 contains 15 residues. The CDR3 protein is CASSDRDRADEKLFF. As DNA, the CDR3 is TGTGCCAGTAGTGACCGGGACAGGGCCGATGAAAAACTGTTTTTT.

This clonotype was observed a handful of times. This chain links TRBV7-9 with TRBJ1-2, with unresolved D. Germline lookup yields CDR1 SEHNR and CDR2 FQNEAQ (reference sequence). V was trimmed by 6 bases and J by 5 bases, leaving 13 bases between them. The CDR3 spans 13 residues. CDR3 DNA: TGTGCCAGCAGTCCTGGACGGGTTTATGGCTACACCTTC. Translation: CASSPGRVYGYTF.

The gene calls are TRBV29-1 and TRBJ2-6; TRBD2 aligns across 14 bases. V was pared by 5 bases and J by 2 bases, with 2 bases of the junction left unmatched. The germline gives CDR1 SQVTM, CDR2 ANQGSEA. This CDR3 has 16 residues. This chain's CDR3 is CSVTGLAGAGANVLTF. The CDR3 DNA reads as TGCAGCGTTACGGGACTAGCGGGAGCTGGGGCCAACGTCCTGACTTTC.

This clonotype showed up just a few times. V is TRBV27 and J is TRBJ2-1; D gene ambiguous. This CDR3 comprises 13 residues. The germline CDR1 and CDR2 sequences are MNHEY and SMNVEV (reference sequence). The V gene lost 2 bases and the J gene lost 8 bases, with 10 bases spanning the gap. The CDR3 sequence: CASSLMGSDEQFF. CDR3 DNA sequence: TGTGCCAGCAGTTTAATGGGGTCCGATGAGCAGTTCTTC.

This clonotype turned up a few times. The rearrangement links TRBV4-3 to TRBJ1-1; D may be TRBD1 (5 bases). V lost 0 bases, J lost 1 base, and 12 bases lay in between. CDR3 length equals 16 residues. Germline V gene data show CDR1 as LGHNA and CDR2 as YSLEER. As DNA, the CDR3 is TGCGCCAGCAGCCAAGACGCCCGGGGCCCGAACACTGAAGCTTTCTTT. Its translation is CASSQDARGPNTEAFF.

The genes are TRBV7-8 and TRBJ2-2; possible D gene TRBD2, 6 bases. CDR1 is SGHVS and CDR2 is FQNEAQ in the germline V gene. V was trimmed by 5 bases and J by 8 bases, leaving 21 bases between them. The CDR3 totals 16 residues. CDR3 sequence reads: CASSRPKNLAIGELFF. CDR3 in DNA: TGTGCCAGCAGCCGACCTAAGAACCTAGCGATAGGGGAGCTGTTTTTT. The full variable domain, in which reference TRBV7-8 and TRBJ2-2 provide the parts outside the CDR3, is GAGVSQSPRYKVAKRGQDVALRCDPISGHVSLFWYQQALGQGPEFLTYFQNEAQLDKSGLPSDRFFAERPEGSVSTLKIQRTQQEDSAVYLCASSRPKNLAIGELFFGEGSRLTVL.

The chain carries TRBV5-5 and TRBJ2-7; either TRBD1 or TRBD2 may supply D (5 bases each). The germline V and J ends were trimmed by 3 bases and 0 bases, with 13 bases remaining between them. The CDR3 is 15 amino acids. Germline V gene sequence: CDR1 SGHKS, CDR2 YYEKEE (reference sequence). In nucleotides, the CDR3 is TGTGCCAGCAGCTACCGGGACCTCAGCTCCTACGAGCAGTACTTC. It is translated as CASSYRDLSSYEQYF.

This chain connects TRBV7-9 to TRBJ2-1, with TRBD2 matching over 7 bases. V lost 1 base to trimming and J lost 3 bases; unmatched junction nucleotides: 9. This CDR3 has 17 residues. Germline V lookup: CDR1 SEHNR, CDR2 FQNEAQ (reference sequence). The CDR3 spells CASSLVGGIDGYNEQFF. The DNA of the CDR3 is TGTGCCAGCAGCTTAGTGGGAGGGATAGATGGCTACAATGAGCAGTTCTTC.

The chain carries TRBV28 and TRBJ1-1; weak D call: TRBD1 (6 bases). CDR3 size: 13 residues. CDR1 is MDHEN and CDR2 is SYDVKM in the germline V gene. Trimming cost V 5 bases and J 4 bases, with 11 bases left between them. Here the CDR3 reads CASSLGRGTEAFF. For the CDR3, the DNA is TGTGCCAGCAGTCTCGGCAGGGGCACTGAAGCTTTCTTT. The full variable domain, rest sourced from reference TRBV28 and TRBJ1-1, is DVKVTQSSRYLVKRTGEKVFLECVQDMDHENMFWYRQDPGLGLRLIYFSYDVKMKEKGDIPEGYSVSREKKERFSLILESASTNQTSMYLCASSLGRGTEAFFGQGTRLTVV.

The V call is TRBV5-1, the J call TRBJ2-6, with D possibly TRBD1 on 6 matching bases. CDR1 and CDR2 (germline): SGHRS, YFSETQ. CDR3 length: 19 residues. V was clipped by 1 base and J by 0 bases, with 17 bases between them. The CDR3 spells CASSLFGTGQSSGANVLTF. For the CDR3, the DNA is TGCGCCAGCAGCTTGTTTGGGACGGGACAAAGCTCTGGGGCCAACGTCCTGACTTTC.

V is TRBV7-8 and J is TRBJ1-1; D is unclear. The CDR3 is 13 amino acids. Germline lookup yields CDR1 SGHVS and CDR2 FQNEAQ. The V and J ends lost 8 bases and 0 bases respectively, with 10 bases between them. The CDR3 sequence: CASLYRLNTEAFF. In DNA form, the CDR3 reads TGTGCCAGCCTCTATCGCCTGAACACTGAAGCTTTCTTT.

In its sample, this clonotype was seen a few times. The chain joins TRBV4-3 to TRBJ2-7; the D is unclear. V lost 0 bases and J lost 6, with 6 bases in between. Germline loops: CDR1 LGHNA, CDR2 YSLEER. The CDR3 length is 12 residues. CDR3 protein: CASSQDYSEQYF. Written as DNA, the CDR3 is TGCGCCAGCAGCCAAGATTATAGCGAGCAGTACTTC.

V and J are TRBV7-8 and TRBJ2-1; D is uncertain. V lost 2 bases and J lost 9, with 11 bases in between. Per the germline V gene, CDR1 is SGHVS and CDR2 is FQNEAQ. This CDR3 is 13 amino acids long. The CDR3 nucleotides read TGTGCCAGCAGCTTAAATAGTAATCGTGAGCAGTTCTTC. It specifies CASSLNSNREQFF.

In the case of this clonotype: At one boundary the junction diverges from the germline segment, which might be a read error. The chain employs TRBV7-9 and TRBJ2-1; 7 nucleotides match TRBD1. CDR3 length: 15 amino acids. Germline V gene sequence: CDR1 SEHNR, CDR2 FQNEAQ (reference sequence). The CDR3 region is CASSPRDSSCNEQFF. CDR3 sequence (DNA): TGTGCCAGCAGCCCCAGGGACAGCTCCTGCAATGAGCAGTTCTTC.

This clonotype was seen only a few times. V gene TRBV10-1 combines with J gene TRBJ2-1; no clear D gene. CDR3 length equals 16 residues. Germline CDR1 and CDR2: WNHNN and SYGVQD (reference sequence). Deletions cut 5 bases from V and 2 bases from J, with 16 bases between. CDR3 nucleotide sequence: TGCGCCAGCAGTTCGTTGCGGTTTAGGGCCTACAATGAGCAGTTCTTC. Translation: CASSSLRFRAYNEQFF.

This clonotype was picked up a small number of times. This chain uses TRBV19 with TRBJ2-7, with 9 bases identical to TRBD1. Trimming removed 5 bases from V and 6 bases from J; junction bases left unmatched: 11. The CDR3 runs to 15 residues. Germline CDR1 LNHDA, CDR2 SQIVND (reference sequence). The CDR3 sequence: CASSLSGTGSSEQYF. The CDR3, as DNA: TGTGCCAGTAGTTTATCCGGGACAGGGTCATCCGAGCAGTACTTC.

This clonotype was seen a handful of times. J is TRBJ2-5 and V is TRBV7-2; the match to TRBD1 covers 10 bases. This CDR3 contains 16 residues. Losses at the gene ends were 2 bases for V and 4 bases for J; bases not matched to a gene: 7. The germline gives CDR1 SGHTA, CDR2 FQGNSA. CDR3 amino acids: CASSLIRTGGGETQYF. The CDR3 DNA reads TGTGCCAGCAGCTTAATTCGGACAGGGGGTGGAGAGACCCAGTACTTC.

The chain recombines TRBV5-1 with TRBJ2-7; 11 bases match TRBD2. The V gene end was trimmed by 0 bases and the J gene end by 5 bases; junction bases not matched to a gene: 7. This CDR3 has 16 residues. Germline values: CDR1 SGHRS, CDR2 YFSETQ. The CDR3 bases are TGCGCCAGCAGCTTGGCACTAGCGGGAGCGTCCCACGAGCAGTACTTC. It specifies CASSLALAGASHEQYF.

The table lists this clonotype with a few counts. The gene calls are TRBV11-2 and TRBJ2-3, with TRBD2 identical over 9 bases. The CDR3 loop spans 15 amino acids. Unmatched junction bases numbered 6, after V lost 3 bases and J lost 5 bases. CDR1 and CDR2 (germline): SGHAT, FQNNGV. The CDR3 DNA follows: TGTGCCAGCAGCTTTGGCTTTAGCGGGGGAGATACGCAGTATTTT. Translated, it gives CASSFGFSGGDTQYF.

The sample holds a few counts of this clonotype. V usage is TRBV20-1 and J usage is TRBJ2-7; 7 nucleotides match TRBD2. Germline trimming cut 3 bases from V and 2 bases from J; bases unmatched to any gene: 7. The CDR3 totals 14 residues. Germline V gives CDR1 DFQATT, CDR2 SNEGSKA (reference sequence). The CDR3 loop reads CSARRLADAYEQYF. The DNA of the CDR3 is TGCAGTGCTAGGAGACTAGCCGATGCCTACGAGCAGTACTTC.

This clonotype was recorded at least ten times. The chain recombines TRBV7-6 with TRBJ2-2; the D is unclear. Trimming stripped 0 bases from V and 4 bases from J, with 9 bases between. This CDR3 comprises 15 residues. Germline-derived CDR1 and CDR2 are SGHVS and FNYEAQ. CDR3 sequence reads: CASSLAGTGTGELFF. The CDR3 nucleotides are TGTGCCAGCAGCTTAGCGGGAACTGGCACCGGGGAGCTGTTTTTT.

Concerning this clonotype: A read error is possible here, since a much larger clone lies one base away. The genes are TRBV19 and TRBJ2-1; D is unclear. Deletions cut 4 bases from V and 5 bases from J, with 9 bases between. This CDR3 has 13 amino acids. The V gene's germline CDR1 is LNHDA and CDR2 SQIVND (reference sequence). CDR3 amino acids: CASSTHSDNEQFF. CDR3 in DNA: TGTGCCAGTAGTACCCACAGTGACAATGAGCAGTTCTTC.

The chain has TRBV11-2 and TRBJ2-6; a weak D match, TRBD1 (6 bases). This CDR3 contains 15 residues. V lost 5 bases to trimming and J lost 4 bases, with 12 bases between them. Per germline, CDR1 SGHAT and CDR2 FQNNGV. The CDR3 reads CASSTQGLGANVLTF. CDR3 nucleotide sequence: TGTGCCAGCAGCACACAGGGTTTAGGGGCCAACGTCCTGACTTTC.

This clonotype was seen a few times. The V call is TRBV6-2 or TRBV6-3, the J call TRBJ1-5; tentative D call: TRBD1 (6 bases). Germline V gene lookup returns CDR1 MNHEY and CDR2 SVGEGT. V was cut by 2 bases and J by 0 bases, with 8 bases left in between. The CDR3 spans 15 residues. The CDR3 loop is CASSYGGYSNQPQHF. CDR3 nucleotide sequence: TGTGCCAGCAGTTACGGGGGCTATAGCAATCAGCCCCAGCATTTT.

CDR3 sequence reads: CASSYWSGGAGNEQFF. CDR3 coding DNA: TGTGCCAGCAGTTACTGGAGCGGGGGGGCCGGCAATGAGCAGTTCTTC. The genes are TRBV6-2 or TRBV6-3 and TRBJ2-1; 10 bases agree with TRBD2. J lost 6 bases, V lost 1 base, and 6 bases had no gene match. In germline, CDR1 is MNHEY, CDR2 SVGEGT. The CDR3 length is 16 residues.